This T cell receptor (beta chain) was observed in a study of post-analysis software for immune sequencing data. Findings and caveats of the study: In patients, TRBV5-6, TRBV5-1 and TRBV20-1 belonged to five or six TRBV segments found more frequently than in controls.

In the case of this clonotype: Its antigen is unidentified.

TCR beta cDNA libraries included unique molecular identifiers. TCRdb used MiXCR to reprocess the PCR reads, holding one entry per CDR3 protein. This repertoire shows about 200,000 distinct CDR3 sequences, 29% found once; its top ten account for approximately 3%. V was clipped by 4 bases and J by 3 bases, with 13 bases between them. Germline lookup yields CDR1 SQVTM and CDR2 ANQGSEA. This CDR3 contains 14 residues. This chain links TRBV29-1 with TRBJ1-5; possibly TRBD1 for D (6 bases). Material for sequencing was blood. The clonotype comes from a girl aged 2-17 years with multiple sclerosis. CDR3 sequence: CSVVEGVANQPQHF. In nucleotides, the CDR3 is TGCAGCGTTGTTGAGGGGGTCGCCAATCAGCCCCAGCATTTT.